The 29 T cell receptor beta chains reported below all come from one sample, sequenced in a study of chemoradiotherapy in HPV16-positive cancers. Assay: immunoSEQ multiplex PCR; the TCRdb copy retains only in-frame clones and omits some. The repertoire includes almost 4,000 clones, 70% to 80% of them detected once, and 11% sits in the top ten. Sequencing used tumor tissue, obtained from a patient who underwent chemoradiotherapy. The receptor set was obtained from a human donor with HPV-associated anogenital cancer.

The gene calls are TRBV2 and TRBJ1-1, with a possible D match to TRBD1 (6 bases). V gave up 6 bases and J gave up 3 bases, with 11 bases separating them. Germline values: CDR1 SNHLY, CDR2 FYNNEI. The CDR3 runs 13 residues. CDR3 in DNA: TGTGCCAGCAGAAGGGACACCGACACTGAAGCTTTCTTT. It translates to CASRRDTDTEAFF.

This clone was detected once. V gene TRBV18 combines with J gene TRBJ1-5; 7 nucleotides agree with TRBD1. Looked up from germline, CDR1 is KGHSH and CDR2 is LQKENI. V lost 4 bases to trimming and J lost 2 bases; unmatched junction nucleotides: 8. The CDR3 has 16 residues. The CDR3 nucleotides read TGTGCCAGCTCACTGTACAGGGGTGATGGCAATCAGCCCCAGCATTTT. Amino acids: CASSLYRGDGNQPQHF.

The rearrangement links TRBV28 to TRBJ1-6; weak D call: TRBD1 (6 bases). The CDR3 totals 14 residues. Trimming removed 2 bases at V and 8 bases at J, with 10 bases between. Germline values: CDR1 MDHEN, CDR2 SYDVKM. CDR3 protein: CASSLGDTYSPLHF. Here the CDR3 DNA reads TGTGCCAGCAGTTTAGGGGACACTTATTCACCCCTCCACTTT.

The rearrangement links TRBV27 to TRBJ2-3; 12 nucleotides agree with TRBD2. From germline, CDR1 is MNHEY and CDR2 SMNVEV (reference sequence). There are 18 residues in the CDR3. V lost 3 bases, J lost 4 bases, and 11 bases stayed unmatched. CDR3 protein: CASSFATSGRRGPDTQYF. As DNA, the CDR3 is TGTGCCAGCAGTTTCGCGACTAGCGGGAGAAGAGGCCCAGATACGCAGTATTTT.

This chain uses TRBV7-9 with TRBJ1-5, with 9 bases fitting TRBD1. From germline, CDR1 is SEHNR and CDR2 FQNEAQ (reference sequence). This CDR3 region has 16 residues. With 5 bases clipped from V and 5 bases from J, the junction kept 10 bases outside the gene matches. CDR3 in amino acids: CASSPIGQGRDQPQHF. In nucleotides, the CDR3 is TGTGCCAGCAGCCCTATTGGACAGGGGCGCGATCAGCCCCAGCATTTT. The variable domain in full, with the rest retrieved from reference TRBV7-9 and TRBJ1-5, is DTGVSQNPRHKITKRGQNVTFRCDPISEHNRLYWYRQTLGQGPEFLTYFQNEAQLEKSRLLSDRFSAERPKGSFSTLEIQRTEQGDSAMYLCASSPIGQGRDQPQHFGDGTRLSIL.

V is TRBV12-5 and J is TRBJ2-5; D remains unclear. V was shortened by 5 bases and J by 5 bases, with 15 bases between the two germline ends. This CDR3 is 14 amino acids long. Germline CDR1 reads LGHNT; CDR2 reads FRNRAP. The CDR3 nucleotides are TGTGCTAGTGGTCCCCAGATGGGATCTGAGACCCAGTACTTC. Its protein product is CASGPQMGSETQYF.

This chain connects TRBV4-1 to TRBJ2-1, with 9 bases identical to TRBD1. Germline values: CDR1 MGHRA, CDR2 YSYEKL. V shed 0 bases and J 0 bases; nucleotides not matched to a gene: 3. The CDR3 is 17 amino acids. The CDR3 region is CASSQDNRGLSYNEQFF. For the CDR3, the DNA is TGCGCCAGCAGCCAAGATAACAGGGGGCTCTCCTACAATGAGCAGTTCTTC.

This chain uses TRBV4-1 with TRBJ2-7; D is uncertain. This CDR3 has 15 residues. V gave up 0 bases and J gave up 5 bases, with 14 bases separating them. Germline CDR1 MGHRA, CDR2 YSYEKL. CDR3 region: CASSQEGYVGDEQYF. The CDR3 DNA follows: TGCGCCAGCAGCCAAGAGGGATATGTGGGTGACGAGCAGTACTTC.

This sequence joins TRBV10-2 and TRBJ2-7; D remains ambiguous. Germline V gene data show CDR1 as WSHSY and CDR2 as SAAADI. V was clipped by 6 bases and J by 0 bases, with 21 bases between them. This CDR3 is 17 amino acids long. The CDR3 nucleotides are TGCGCCAGCAGCGACAAACATGGCTTTCACCTCTCCTACGAGCAGTACTTC. Translating it yields CASSDKHGFHLSYEQYF.

The chain is built from TRBV4-2 and TRBJ2-5, with D uncertain. V was trimmed by 1 base and J by 1 base, leaving 13 bases between them. The CDR3 totals 16 residues. Germline-derived CDR1 and CDR2 are LGHNA and YNFKEQ. The CDR3 DNA reads TGTGCCAGCAGCCAAGGGTTTGGGCAGCTCCAAGAGACCCAGTACTTC. Translated, it gives CASSQGFGQLQETQYF.

This chain uses TRBV6-5 with TRBJ2-3, with a possible D match to TRBD2 (6 bases). This CDR3 is built from 13 residues. CDR1 is MNHEY, CDR2 SVGAGI, per germline. The germline V and J ends were trimmed by 7 bases and 7 bases, with 15 bases remaining between them. The CDR3 sequence is CASTGSGQNTQYF. CDR3 DNA: TGTGCCAGCACCGGGAGCGGCCAGAATACGCAGTATTTT.

CDR3 sequence (DNA): TGTGCCAGCAGTTTAAATGGCTGGCAGCCCCAGCATTTT. This codes for CASSLNGWQPQHF. The chain employs TRBV28 and TRBJ1-5; no clear D gene. Deletions cut 2 bases from V and 7 bases from J, with 9 bases between. CDR3 size: 13 residues. CDR1 and CDR2 from the germline V gene are MDHEN and SYDVKM.

V gene TRBV5-6 combines with J gene TRBJ1-2, with D perhaps TRBD1 (5 bases). V was shortened by 2 bases and J by 2 bases, with 10 bases between the two germline ends. Germline CDR1 and CDR2: SGHDT and YYEEEE. This CDR3 spans 14 amino acids. CDR3 sequence: CASSFSGINYGYTF. The CDR3 DNA reads as TGTGCCAGCAGCTTCTCAGGGATAAACTATGGCTACACCTTC. Combining the CDR3 with reference TRBV5-6 and TRBJ1-2 gives the whole variable domain DAGVTQSPTHLIKTRGQQVTLRCSPKSGHDTVSWYQQALGQGPQFIFQYYEEEERQRGNFPDRFSGHQFPNYSSELNVNALLLGDSALYLCASSFSGINYGYTFGSGTRLTVV.

This chain links TRBV28 with TRBJ1-5, with D perhaps TRBD1 (5 bases). Trimming cost V 5 bases and J 0 bases, with 11 bases left between them. CDR1 MDHEN and CDR2 SYDVKM come from the germline V gene. CDR3 length equals 15 residues. The CDR3 sequence: CASSGTGYSNQPQHF. CDR3 nucleotides: TGTGCCAGCAGTGGAACAGGATATAGCAATCAGCCCCAGCATTTT.

This chain connects TRBV6-1 to TRBJ1-4, with D tentatively TRBD1 (5 bases). Germline CDR1 MNHNS, CDR2 SASEGT. The CDR3 length is 14 residues. Trimming pared 10 bases from V and 6 bases from J, leaving 18 bases between. The CDR3 loop is CATFPDSIYEKLFF. Here the CDR3 DNA reads TGTGCCACCTTTCCCGACAGTATTTATGAAAAACTGTTTTTT.

This sequence joins TRBV11-2 and TRBJ2-7, with 14 nucleotides matching TRBD2. V was clipped by 5 bases and J by 2 bases; unmatched bases: 14. CDR1 SGHAT and CDR2 FQNNGV come from the germline V gene. The CDR3 totals 19 residues. CDR3 sequence (DNA): TGTGCCAGCAGCCCCACCGGGACTAGCGGGAGAACCGGAGCCTACGAGCAGTACTTC. This codes for CASSPTGTSGRTGAYEQYF.

This chain connects TRBV10-1 to TRBJ1-6; D remains unclear. Germline V gene data show CDR1 as WNHNN and CDR2 as SYGVQD (reference sequence). The CDR3 spans 13 residues. V lost 1 base, J lost 8 bases, and 6 bases lay in between. The CDR3 DNA follows: TGCGCCAGCAGTGAGTTGAGACATTCACCCCTCCACTTT. Its translation is CASSELRHSPLHF.

The gene calls are TRBV4-1 and TRBJ2-5; 7 positions agree with TRBD1. Germline V lookup: CDR1 MGHRA, CDR2 YSYEKL. This CDR3 region has 15 residues. Trimming took 3 bases from V and 5 from J; bases not matched to a gene: 9. DNA of the CDR3: TGCGCCAGCAGCCAGGACGACAGGGTCGGGGAGACCCAGTACTTC. Its translation: CASSQDDRVGETQYF.

The chain employs TRBV5-2 and TRBJ1-2. TRBV5-2 is recorded as a pseudogene. The CDR3 sequence is 13 residues long. CDR3 amino acids: CASNVRKTYGYTF. DNA for the CDR3: TGTGCCAGCAATGTACGAAAGACCTATGGCTACACCTTC.

The chain is built from TRBV27 and TRBJ2-7; 7 nucleotides line up with TRBD1. This CDR3 is 14 amino acids long. Germline V lookup: CDR1 MNHEY, CDR2 SMNVEV (reference sequence). Trimming removed 6 bases from V and 5 bases from J; junction bases left unmatched: 10. This CDR3 is CASSRTGGIHEQYF. The CDR3 DNA reads TGTGCCAGCAGCCGGACAGGCGGCATCCACGAGCAGTACTTC.

The rearrangement links TRBV5-4 to TRBJ1-5; no definite D call. Per germline, CDR1 SGHNT and CDR2 YYREEE (reference sequence). The CDR3 is made up of 13 amino acids. Trimming pared 0 bases from V and 5 bases from J, leaving 6 bases between. The chain's CDR3 is CASSLDQDQPQHF. Here the CDR3 DNA reads TGTGCCAGCAGCTTGGACCAAGATCAGCCCCAGCATTTT.

In its sample, this clone was seen a few times. This chain links TRBV4-1 with TRBJ2-1, with TRBD1 as a possible D gene (6 bases). The CDR3 length is 17 residues. Germline V gene sequence: CDR1 MGHRA, CDR2 YSYEKL. Trimming took 4 bases from V and 2 from J, leaving 18 bases between them. The CDR3 loop reads CASSPTTGSLPYNEQFF. CDR3 sequence (DNA): TGCGCCAGCAGCCCCACGACAGGCTCCCTACCCTACAATGAGCAGTTCTTC.

The chain joins TRBV11-2 to TRBJ2-1, with D perhaps TRBD1 (5 bases). Trimming shortened V by 5 bases and J by 2 bases, and 13 bases separated the two germline ends. This CDR3 spans 15 amino acids. The germline V gene has CDR1 SGHAT and CDR2 FQNNGV. CDR3 region: CASSAGNSAYNEQFF. CDR3 nucleotide sequence: TGTGCCAGCAGCGCAGGGAACTCGGCCTACAATGAGCAGTTCTTC. Drawing the rest from reference TRBV11-2 and TRBJ2-1, the complete variable domain is EAGVAQSPRYKIIEKRQSVAFWCNPISGHATLYWYQQILGQGPKLLIQFQNNGVVDDSQLPKDRFSAERLKGVDSTLKIQPAKLEDSAVYLCASSAGNSAYNEQFFGPGTRLTVL.

V is TRBV11-1 and J is TRBJ2-1, with 11 bases lining up with TRBD1. V was clipped by 6 bases and J by 4 bases; unmatched bases: 5. Per germline, CDR1 SGHAT and CDR2 FQDESV (reference sequence). CDR3 length: 15 amino acids. This CDR3 reads CASRLGQGVYNEQFF. The CDR3 DNA sequence: TGTGCCAGCAGGTTGGGACAGGGGGTATACAATGAGCAGTTCTTC.

This sequence joins TRBV5-5 and TRBJ2-1; 8 bases align to TRBD2. Germline assignment: CDR1 SGHKS and CDR2 YYEKEE (reference sequence). The CDR3 consists of 16 residues. Losses at the gene ends were 4 bases for V and 7 bases for J; bases not matched to a gene: 13. The CDR3 loop is CASSAGSGSFKNEQFF. The DNA for the CDR3 is TGTGCCAGCAGCGCTGGCAGCGGGAGCTTTAAGAATGAGCAGTTCTTC.

The chain recombines TRBV11-2 with TRBJ2-7, with 10 bases lining up with TRBD1. With V trimmed by 5 bases and J by 3 bases, 7 bases remained unmatched. This CDR3 has 15 residues. The germline V gene encodes CDR1 SGHAT and CDR2 FQNNGV. This CDR3 is CASSPAGTGVYEQYF. The CDR3 bases are TGTGCCAGCAGCCCAGCCGGGACAGGGGTCTACGAGCAGTACTTC.

The rearrangement joins TRBV28 to TRBJ1-4; D remains ambiguous. The CDR3 is 14 residues long. Trimming stripped 5 bases from V and 8 bases from J, with 15 bases between. The germline V gene has CDR1 MDHEN and CDR2 SYDVKM. CDR3 DNA sequence: TGTGCCAGCAGTCTCCGCCAGCTCGGCGAAAAACTGTTTTTT. Translation gives CASSLRQLGEKLFF.

The rearrangement joins TRBV7-6 to TRBJ2-7; D possibly corresponds to TRBD2 (5 bases). The V gene lost 1 base and the J gene lost 3 bases, with 16 bases spanning the gap. The CDR3 spans 16 residues. The V gene's germline CDR1 is SGHVS and CDR2 FNYEAQ. The CDR3 sequence is CASSLESERDFYEQYF. The CDR3 DNA reads TGTGCCAGCAGCTTAGAAAGTGAACGGGATTTCTACGAGCAGTACTTC. The variable domain in full, with the rest retrieved from reference TRBV7-6 and TRBJ2-7, is GAGVSQSPRYKVTKRGQDVALRCDPISGHVSLYWYRQALGQGPEFLTYFNYEAQQDKSGLPNDRFSAERPEGSISTLTIQRTEQRDSAMYRCASSLESERDFYEQYFGPGTRLTVT.

The chain joins TRBV4-1 to TRBJ2-4; tentative D call: TRBD1 (6 bases). V was shortened by 1 base and J by 5 bases, with 15 bases between the two germline ends. The CDR3 runs 16 residues. Germline V gene lookup returns CDR1 MGHRA and CDR2 YSYEKL. CDR3 DNA sequence: TGCGCCAGCAGCCAAGGGACAGTACTGCTCCAAAACATTCAGTACTTC. Residues: CASSQGTVLLQNIQYF.